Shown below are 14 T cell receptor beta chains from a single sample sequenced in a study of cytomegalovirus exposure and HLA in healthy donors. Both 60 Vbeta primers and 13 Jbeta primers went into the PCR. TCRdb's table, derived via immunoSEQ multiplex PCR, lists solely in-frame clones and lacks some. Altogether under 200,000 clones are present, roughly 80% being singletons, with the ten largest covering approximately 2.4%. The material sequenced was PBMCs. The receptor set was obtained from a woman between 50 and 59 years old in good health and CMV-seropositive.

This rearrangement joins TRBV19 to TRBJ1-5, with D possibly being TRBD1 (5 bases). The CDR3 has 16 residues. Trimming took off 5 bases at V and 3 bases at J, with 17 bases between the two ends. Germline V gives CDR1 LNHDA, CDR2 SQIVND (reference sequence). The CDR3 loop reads CASSGPGGGVNQPQHF. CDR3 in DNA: TGTGCCAGTAGTGGTCCTGGGGGGGGAGTCAATCAGCCCCAGCATTTT.

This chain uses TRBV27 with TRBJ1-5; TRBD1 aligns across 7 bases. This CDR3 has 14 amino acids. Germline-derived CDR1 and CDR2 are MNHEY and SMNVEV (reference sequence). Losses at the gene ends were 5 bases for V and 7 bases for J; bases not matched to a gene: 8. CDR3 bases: TGTGCCAGCAGTGTGGACAGGATAGGACAGCCCCAGCATTTT. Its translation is CASSVDRIGQPQHF.

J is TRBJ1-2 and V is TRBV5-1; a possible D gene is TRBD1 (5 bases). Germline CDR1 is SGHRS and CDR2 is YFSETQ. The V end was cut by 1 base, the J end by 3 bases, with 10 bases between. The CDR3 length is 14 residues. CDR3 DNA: TGCGCCAGCAGCTTGAGTGGGGCCGACTATGGCTACACCTTC. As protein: CASSLSGADYGYTF.

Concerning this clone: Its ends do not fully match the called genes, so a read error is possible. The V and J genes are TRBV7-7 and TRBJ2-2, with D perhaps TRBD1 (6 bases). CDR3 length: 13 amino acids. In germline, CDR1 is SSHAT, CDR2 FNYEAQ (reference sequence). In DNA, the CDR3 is TGTGCTAGCAGCTCTCAGGGGACCGGGGAGCTGTTTTTT. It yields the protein CASSSQGTGELFF.

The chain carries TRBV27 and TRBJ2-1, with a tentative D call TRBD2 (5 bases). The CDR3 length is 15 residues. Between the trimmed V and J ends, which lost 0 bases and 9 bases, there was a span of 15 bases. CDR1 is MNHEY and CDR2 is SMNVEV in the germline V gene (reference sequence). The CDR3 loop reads CASSLSIPGVSEQFF. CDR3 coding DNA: TGTGCCAGCAGTTTATCGATCCCCGGGGTGAGTGAGCAGTTCTTC.

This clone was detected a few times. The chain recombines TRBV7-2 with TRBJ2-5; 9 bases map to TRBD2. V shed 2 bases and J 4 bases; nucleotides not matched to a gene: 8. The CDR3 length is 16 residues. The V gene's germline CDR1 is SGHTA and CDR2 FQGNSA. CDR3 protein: CASSLSRGGALETQYF. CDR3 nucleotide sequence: TGTGCCAGCAGCTTAAGTCGCGGGGGGGCCCTAGAGACCCAGTACTTC.

The CDR3 coding sequence is TGTGCCAGCACGGAGGAGACCCAGTACTTC. Translating gives CASTEETQYF. V usage is TRBV6-1 and J usage is TRBJ2-5; D is undetermined. Germline V gene sequence: CDR1 MNHNS, CDR2 SASEGT. V lost 7 bases, J lost 5 bases, and 5 bases lay in between. This CDR3 region has 10 residues.

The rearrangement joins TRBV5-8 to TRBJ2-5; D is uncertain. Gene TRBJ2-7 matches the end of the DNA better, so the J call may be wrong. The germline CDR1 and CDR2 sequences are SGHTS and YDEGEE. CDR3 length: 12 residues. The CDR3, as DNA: TGTGCCAGCAGCCTGGAGTCCTACGAGCAGTACTTC. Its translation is CASSLESYEQYF.

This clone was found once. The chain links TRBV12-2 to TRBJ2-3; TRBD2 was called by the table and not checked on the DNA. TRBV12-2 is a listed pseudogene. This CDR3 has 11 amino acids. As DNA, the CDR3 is TGTGCAAGTCGCTTACTGAGGACGCAGTATTTT. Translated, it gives CASRLLRTQYF.

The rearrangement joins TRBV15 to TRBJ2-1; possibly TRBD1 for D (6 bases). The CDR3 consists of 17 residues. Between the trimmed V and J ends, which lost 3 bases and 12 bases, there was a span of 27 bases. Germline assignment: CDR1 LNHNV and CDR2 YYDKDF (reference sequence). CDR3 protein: CATSSSTQGTPRSGQFF. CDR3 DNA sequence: TGTGCCACCAGCAGTTCGACCCAGGGGACCCCGAGGAGCGGGCAGTTCTTC.

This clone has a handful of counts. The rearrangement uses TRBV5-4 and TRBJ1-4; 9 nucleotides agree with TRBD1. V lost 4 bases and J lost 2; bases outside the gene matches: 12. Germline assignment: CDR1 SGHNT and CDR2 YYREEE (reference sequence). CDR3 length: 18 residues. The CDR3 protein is CASSERPDRGWTNEKLFF. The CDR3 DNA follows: TGTGCCAGCAGCGAAAGGCCGGACAGGGGATGGACTAATGAAAAACTGTTTTTT.

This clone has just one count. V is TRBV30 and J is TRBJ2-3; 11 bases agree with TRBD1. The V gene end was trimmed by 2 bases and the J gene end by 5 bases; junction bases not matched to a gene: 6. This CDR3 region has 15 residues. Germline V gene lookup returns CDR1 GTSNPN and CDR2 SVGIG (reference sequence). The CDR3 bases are TGTGCCTGGAGTATTGGACAGGGGGCGGGAGATACGCAGTATTTT. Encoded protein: CAWSIGQGAGDTQYF.

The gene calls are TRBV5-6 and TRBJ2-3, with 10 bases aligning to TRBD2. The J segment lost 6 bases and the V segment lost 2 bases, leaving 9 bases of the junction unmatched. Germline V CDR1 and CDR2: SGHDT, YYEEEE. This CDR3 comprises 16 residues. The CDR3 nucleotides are TGTGCCAGCAGCTTTCGAGCGGGGGGGCCCGGGGATACGCAGTATTTT. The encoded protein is CASSFRAGGPGDTQYF.

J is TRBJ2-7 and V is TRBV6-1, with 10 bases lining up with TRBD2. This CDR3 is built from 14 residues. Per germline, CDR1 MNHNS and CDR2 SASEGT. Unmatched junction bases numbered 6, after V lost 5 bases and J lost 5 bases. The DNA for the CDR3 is TGTGCCAGCAGTCCCGGGACTAGCGCTCACGAGCAGTACTTC. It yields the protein CASSPGTSAHEQYF.